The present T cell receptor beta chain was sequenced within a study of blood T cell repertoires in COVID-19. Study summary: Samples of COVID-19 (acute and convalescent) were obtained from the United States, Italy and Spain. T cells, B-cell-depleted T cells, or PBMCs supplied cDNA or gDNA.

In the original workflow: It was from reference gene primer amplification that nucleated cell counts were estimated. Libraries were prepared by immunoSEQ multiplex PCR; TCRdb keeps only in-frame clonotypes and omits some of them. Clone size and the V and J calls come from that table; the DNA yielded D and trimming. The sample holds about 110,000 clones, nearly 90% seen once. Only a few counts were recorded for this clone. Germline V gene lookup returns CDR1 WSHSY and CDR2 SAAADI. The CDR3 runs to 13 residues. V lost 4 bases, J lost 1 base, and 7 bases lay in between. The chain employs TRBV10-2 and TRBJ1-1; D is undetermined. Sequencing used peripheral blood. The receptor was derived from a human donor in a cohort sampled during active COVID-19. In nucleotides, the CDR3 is TGCGCCAGCAGTGGCCAGGCGAACACTGAAGCTTTCTTT. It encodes CASSGQANTEAFF.